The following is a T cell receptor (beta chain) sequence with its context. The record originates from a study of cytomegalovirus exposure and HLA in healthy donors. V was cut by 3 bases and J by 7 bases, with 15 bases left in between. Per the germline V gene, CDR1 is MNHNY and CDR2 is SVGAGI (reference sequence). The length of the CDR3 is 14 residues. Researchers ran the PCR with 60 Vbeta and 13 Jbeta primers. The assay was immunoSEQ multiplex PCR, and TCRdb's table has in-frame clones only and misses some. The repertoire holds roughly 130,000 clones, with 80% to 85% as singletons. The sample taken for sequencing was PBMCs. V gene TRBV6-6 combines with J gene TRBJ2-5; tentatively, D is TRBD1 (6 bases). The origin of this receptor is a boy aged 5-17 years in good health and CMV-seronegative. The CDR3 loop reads CASSYNTGSRTQYF. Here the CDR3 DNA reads TGTGCCAGCAGTTATAACACAGGGTCAAGGACCCAGTACTTC.